Below are 5 T cell receptor beta chains sequenced from a single sample in a study of Ad26.COV2.S vaccination and SARS-CoV-2 variants. Treatment defined: 15 to 20 received Ad26.COV2.S at low or high dose, single or two shots; about 5 received placebo; per-sample allocation not given. The samples were gathered on day 63 after the first injection of vaccine or placebo. Clones were read by immunoSEQ multiplex PCR, and TCRdb kept only the in-frame ones, dropping some. The table includes 350,000 to 450,000 clones, about 90% detected once. The material sequenced was peripheral blood, taken in a trial of Ad26.COV2.S vaccine versus placebo. The receptor source for this set is a person between 18 and 60 years old who received the Ad26.COV2.S COVID-19 vaccine or a placebo.

V gene TRBV13 combines with J gene TRBJ2-3, with D perhaps TRBD1 or TRBD2 (5 bases each). Trimming cost V 8 bases and J 1 base, with 19 bases left between them. Per germline, CDR1 PRHDT and CDR2 FYEKMQ (reference sequence). The CDR3 contains 16 residues. This CDR3 is CASLPRDALRTDTQYF. DNA of the CDR3: TGTGCCAGCTTACCCAGGGACGCGCTCCGCACAGATACGCAGTATTTT.

The chain employs TRBV6-5 and TRBJ2-3, with D possibly being TRBD2 (5 bases). V was shortened by 9 bases and J by 1 base, with 17 bases between the two germline ends. This CDR3 has 15 residues. Germline V lookup: CDR1 MNHEY, CDR2 SVGAGI. CDR3 in DNA: TGTGCCAGGGCATTAGCCGGGGTGGGCACAGATACGCAGTATTTT. As protein: CARALAGVGTDTQYF.

The J gene is TRBJ2-1, the V gene TRBV5-1; TRBD2 is a possible D gene (6 bases). CDR1 and CDR2 from the germline V gene are SGHRS and YFSETQ. The CDR3 spans 13 residues. Trimming left V 1 base short and J 9 bases short, with 11 bases between. Here the CDR3 DNA reads TGCGCCAGCAGCTTGTTTGGAGGGCGTGAGCAGTTCTTC. Protein: CASSLFGGREQFF.

This clone was seen just once. The V and J genes are TRBV7-9 and TRBJ1-6, with D unresolved. This CDR3 is 14 amino acids long. V was cut by 7 bases and J by 7 bases, with 14 bases left in between. Germline loops: CDR1 SEHNR, CDR2 FQNEAQ (reference sequence). The CDR3 loop is CASTLAGENSPLHF. In DNA, the CDR3 is TGTGCCAGCACCCTCGCCGGGGAAAATTCACCCCTCCACTTT.

This sequence joins TRBV18 and TRBJ2-3; D not certain. Trimming stripped 3 bases from V and 5 bases from J, with 6 bases between. CDR1 and CDR2 from the germline V gene are KGHSH and LQKENI. The CDR3 has 12 residues. DNA of the CDR3: TGTGCCAGCTCACCCGATCAAGATACGCAGTATTTT. Translation gives CASSPDQDTQYF.